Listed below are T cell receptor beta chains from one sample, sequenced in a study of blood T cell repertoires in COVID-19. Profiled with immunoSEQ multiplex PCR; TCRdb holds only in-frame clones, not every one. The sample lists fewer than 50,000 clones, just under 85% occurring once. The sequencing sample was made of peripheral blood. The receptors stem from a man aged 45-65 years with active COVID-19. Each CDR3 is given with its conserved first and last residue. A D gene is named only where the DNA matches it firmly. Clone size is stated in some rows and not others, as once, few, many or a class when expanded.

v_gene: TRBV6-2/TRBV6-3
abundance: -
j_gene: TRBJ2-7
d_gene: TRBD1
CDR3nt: TGTGCCAGCAGTTACTCTTCAACCGGAGCCCGGGACAGATGCTACGAGCAGTACTTC
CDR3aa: CASSYSSTGARDRCYEQYF

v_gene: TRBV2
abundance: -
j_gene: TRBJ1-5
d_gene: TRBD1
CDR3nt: TGTGCCAGCAGTGAAGGGGACAGTCCGGGGCAGCCCCAGCATTTT
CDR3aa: CASSEGDSPGQPQHF

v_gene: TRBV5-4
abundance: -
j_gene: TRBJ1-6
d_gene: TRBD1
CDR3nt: TGTGCCAGCAGCCCTACCCGGACAGGAGGATCACCCCTCCACTTT
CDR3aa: CASSPTRTGGSPLHF

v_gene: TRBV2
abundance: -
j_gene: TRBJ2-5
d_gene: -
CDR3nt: TGTGCCAGCAGTGAGAACCCCCCAGGCACCCAAGAGACCCAGTACTTC
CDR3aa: CASSENPPGTQETQYF

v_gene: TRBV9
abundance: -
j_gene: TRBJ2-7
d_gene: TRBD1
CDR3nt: TGTGCCAGCAGCGTAGGGACAGGGGATTACTACGAGCAGTACTTC
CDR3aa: CASSVGTGDYYEQYF

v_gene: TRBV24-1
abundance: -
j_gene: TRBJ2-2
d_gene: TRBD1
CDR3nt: TGTGCCACCAGTGATCGGACAGGGGGGGATGGCGGGGAGCTGTTTTTT
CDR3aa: CATSDRTGGDGGELFF

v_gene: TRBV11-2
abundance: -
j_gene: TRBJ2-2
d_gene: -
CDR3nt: TGTGCCAGCAGCTCGGGAACGAACACCGGGGAGCTGTTTTTT
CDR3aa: CASSSGTNTGELFF

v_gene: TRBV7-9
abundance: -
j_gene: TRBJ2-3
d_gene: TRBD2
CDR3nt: TGTGCCAGCAGCTTAGTGACTAGCGGGGGATATACAGATACGCAGTATTTT
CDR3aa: CASSLVTSGGYTDTQYF

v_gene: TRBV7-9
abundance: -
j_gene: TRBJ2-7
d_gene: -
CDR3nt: TGTGCCAGCAGCCTTAGCTTGGCGGGATACTACGAGCAGTACTTC
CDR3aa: CASSLSLAGYYEQYF

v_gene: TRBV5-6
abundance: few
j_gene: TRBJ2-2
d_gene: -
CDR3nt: TGTGCCAGCAGTTACAGGGCCCCCGGGGAGCTGTTTTTT
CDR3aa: CASSYRAPGELFF

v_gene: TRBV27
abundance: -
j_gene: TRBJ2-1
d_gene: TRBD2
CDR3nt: TGTGCCAGCAGTCGCGAGCGGGGGGCCTACAATGAGCAGTTCTTC
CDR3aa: CASSRERGAYNEQFF

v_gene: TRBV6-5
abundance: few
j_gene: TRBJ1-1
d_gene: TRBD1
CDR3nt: TGTGCCAGCAGTTACTCCCGGACAGGGGCGACTGAAGCTTTCTTT
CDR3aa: CASSYSRTGATEAFF

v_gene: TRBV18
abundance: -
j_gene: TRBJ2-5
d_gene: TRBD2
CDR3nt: TGTGCCAGCTCCCCCTACGGCGGGGGCCAAGAGACCCAGTACTTC
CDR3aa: CASSPYGGGQETQYF

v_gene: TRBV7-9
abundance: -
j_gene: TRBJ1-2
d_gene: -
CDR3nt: TGTGCCAGCAGCTGGACGGAGGTGAGGGGCTACACCTTC
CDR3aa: CASSWTEVRGYTF

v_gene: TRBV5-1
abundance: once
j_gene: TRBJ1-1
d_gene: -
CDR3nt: TGCGCCAGCAGCTTCATCGTTCAAGGGGGAACTGAAGCTTTCTTT
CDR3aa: CASSFIVQGGTEAFF

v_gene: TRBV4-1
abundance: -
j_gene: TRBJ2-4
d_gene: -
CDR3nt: TGCGCCAGCAGCCAAGGTTCCAGAAACATTCAGTACTTC
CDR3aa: CASSQGSRNIQYF

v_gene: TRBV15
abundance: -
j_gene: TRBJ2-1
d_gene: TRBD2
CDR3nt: TGTGCCACCAGCAGAGGACCCTGGGGGGGGAGCTCCTACAATGAGCAGTTCTTC
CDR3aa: CATSRGPWGGSSYNEQFF

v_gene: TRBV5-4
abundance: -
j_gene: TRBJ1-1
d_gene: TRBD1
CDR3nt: TGTGCCAGCAGCTTGCAGGGGGCCTGGGAAGCTTTCTTT
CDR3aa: CASSLQGAWEAFF

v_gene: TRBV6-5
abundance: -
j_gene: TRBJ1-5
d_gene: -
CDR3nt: TGTGCCAGCAGTTCGGGATACAATCAGCCCCAGCATTTT
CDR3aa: CASSSGYNQPQHF

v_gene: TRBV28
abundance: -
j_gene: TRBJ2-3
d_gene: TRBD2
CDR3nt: TGTGCCAGCAGTATCCCGGGACTAGGGGTGGGTACGCAGTATTTT
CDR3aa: CASSIPGLGVGTQYF

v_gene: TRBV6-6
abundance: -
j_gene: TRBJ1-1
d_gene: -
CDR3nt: TGTGCCAGCAGTTACTTAAACACTGAAGCTTTCTTT
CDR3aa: CASSYLNTEAFF

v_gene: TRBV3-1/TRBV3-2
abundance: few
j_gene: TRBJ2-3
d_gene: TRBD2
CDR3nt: TGTGCCAGCAGCCACCTGATCCTAGCGGGGGCGACCACAGATACGCAGTATTTT
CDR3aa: CASSHLILAGATTDTQYF

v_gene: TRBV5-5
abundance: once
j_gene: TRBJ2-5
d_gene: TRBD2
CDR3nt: TGTGCCAGCATTGGGACAGGGACTAGCGGGGTTGGTGGGGAGACCCAGTACTTC
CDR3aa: CASIGTGTSGVGGETQYF

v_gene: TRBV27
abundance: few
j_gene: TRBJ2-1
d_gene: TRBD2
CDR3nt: TGTGCCAGCAGTTCGCCCTGGACTAGCGGGGACTACAATGAGCAGTTCTTC
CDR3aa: CASSSPWTSGDYNEQFF

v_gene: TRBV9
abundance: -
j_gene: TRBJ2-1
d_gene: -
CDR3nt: TGTGCCAGCAGCGTAGGGGGCGCCGCTTCCTACAATGAGCAGTTCTTC
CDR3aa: CASSVGGAASYNEQFF

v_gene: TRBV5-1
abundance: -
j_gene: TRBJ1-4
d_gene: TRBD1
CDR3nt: TGCGCCAGCAGTACCGGACAGGGCGGAGAAAAACTGTTTTTT
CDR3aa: CASSTGQGGEKLFF

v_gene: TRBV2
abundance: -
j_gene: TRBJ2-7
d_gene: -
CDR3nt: TGTGCCAGCAGGGACACAACATGGGGTTGGGACTCCTACGAGCAGTACTTC
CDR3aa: CASRDTTWGWDSYEQYF

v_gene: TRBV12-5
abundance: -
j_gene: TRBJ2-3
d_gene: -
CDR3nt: TGTGCTAGTGGTTTGTTGCGTTCACTCCCCGTAGATACGCAGTATTTT
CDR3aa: CASGLLRSLPVDTQYF

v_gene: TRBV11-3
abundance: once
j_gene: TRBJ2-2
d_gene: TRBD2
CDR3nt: TGTGCCAGCAGCTTAGATGATGCCGTGACTAGCGGGGCGAACACCGGGGAGCTGTTTTTT
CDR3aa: CASSLDDAVTSGANTGELFF

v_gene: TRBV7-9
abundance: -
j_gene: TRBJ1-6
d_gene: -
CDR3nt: TGTGCCAGCACCCTGGCGGCGGTTCATAATTCACCCCTCCACTTT
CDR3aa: CASTLAAVHNSPLHF

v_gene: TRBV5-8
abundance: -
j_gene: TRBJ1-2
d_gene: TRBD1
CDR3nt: TGTGCCAGCAGCTTCGGGGACAGCTATGGCTACACCTTC
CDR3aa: CASSFGDSYGYTF

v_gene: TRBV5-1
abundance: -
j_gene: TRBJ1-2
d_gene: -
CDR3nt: TGCGCCAGCAGCGATTCAGGGGACCTCTATGGCTACACCTTC
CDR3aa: CASSDSGDLYGYTF

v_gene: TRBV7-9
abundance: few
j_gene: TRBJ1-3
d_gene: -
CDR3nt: TGTGCCAGCAGCTTAGGACAGGCGGGAAACACCATATATTTT
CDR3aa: CASSLGQAGNTIYF

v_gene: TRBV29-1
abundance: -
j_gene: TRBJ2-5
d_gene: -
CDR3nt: TGCAGTGCAGGAAAACAAGAGACCCAGTACTTC
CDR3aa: CSAGKQETQYF

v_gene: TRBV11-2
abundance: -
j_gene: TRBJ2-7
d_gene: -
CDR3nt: TGTGCCAGCAGCCCCTCCCCCTACGAGCAGTACTTC
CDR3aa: CASSPSPYEQYF

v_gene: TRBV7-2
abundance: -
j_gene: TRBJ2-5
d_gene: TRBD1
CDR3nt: TGTGCCAGCAGAGTGACAGGGACCCAAGAGACCCAGTACTTC
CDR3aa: CASRVTGTQETQYF

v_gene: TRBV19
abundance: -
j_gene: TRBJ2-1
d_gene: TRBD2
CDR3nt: TGTGCCAGTAGTACGCCGACGCTAGCGGGGGGGAAGTTCTTC
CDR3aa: CASSTPTLAGGKFF

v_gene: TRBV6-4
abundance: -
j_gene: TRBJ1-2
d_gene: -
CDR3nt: TGTGCCAGCAGTGACTCGAGCGGCGTACCCTACTATGGCTACACCTTC
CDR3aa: CASSDSSGVPYYGYTF

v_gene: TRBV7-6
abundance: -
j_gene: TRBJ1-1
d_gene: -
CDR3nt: TGTGCCAGCAGCCCCCGGACAGAAACCTCTTCCGGAGCTTTCTTT
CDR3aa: CASSPRTETSSGAFF

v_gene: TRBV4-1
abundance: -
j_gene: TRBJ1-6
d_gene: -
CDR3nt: TGCGCCAGCAGCCAAGATCACGGAGGCTCCTATAATTCACCCCTCCACTTT
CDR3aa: CASSQDHGGSYNSPLHF

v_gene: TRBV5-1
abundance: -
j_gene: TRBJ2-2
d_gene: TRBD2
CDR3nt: TGCGCCAGCAGCTTACTAGCGGGGGGGCCGACCGGGGAGCTGTTTTTT
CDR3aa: CASSLLAGGPTGELFF

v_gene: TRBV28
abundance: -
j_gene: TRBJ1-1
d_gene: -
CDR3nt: TGTGCCAGCAGTCCCGGACAGAACACTGAAGCTTTCTTT
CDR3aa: CASSPGQNTEAFF

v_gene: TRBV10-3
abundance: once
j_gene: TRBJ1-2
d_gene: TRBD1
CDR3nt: TGTGCCATCAGAACCCCGGACAGGGCTCACTATGGCTACACCTTC
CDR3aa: CAIRTPDRAHYGYTF

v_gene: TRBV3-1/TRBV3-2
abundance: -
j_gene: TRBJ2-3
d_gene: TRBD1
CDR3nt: TGTGCCAGCAGCAGAAGGACAGGGGGGAGCACAGATACGCAGTATTTT
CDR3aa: CASSRRTGGSTDTQYF

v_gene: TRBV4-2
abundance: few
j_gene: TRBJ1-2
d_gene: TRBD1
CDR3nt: TGTGCCAGCAGCCATCTTGACAGGGGCGCGAGCTATGGCTACACCTTC
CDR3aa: CASSHLDRGASYGYTF

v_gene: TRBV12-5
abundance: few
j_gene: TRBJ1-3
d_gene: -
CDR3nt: TGTGCTAGTGGTTACCCATCGGGACACCACGGAAACACCATATATTTT
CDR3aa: CASGYPSGHHGNTIYF

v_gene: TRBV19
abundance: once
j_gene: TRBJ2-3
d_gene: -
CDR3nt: TGTGCCAGTAGTAGGCAGGGGAGATCGAGCACAGATACGCAGTATTTT
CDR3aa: CASSRQGRSSTDTQYF

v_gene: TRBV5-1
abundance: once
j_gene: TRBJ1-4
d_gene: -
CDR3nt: TGCGCCAGCTGCCCTCGAGCAACTAATGAAAAACTGTTTTTT
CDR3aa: CASCPRATNEKLFF

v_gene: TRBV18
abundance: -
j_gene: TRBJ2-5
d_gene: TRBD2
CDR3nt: TGTGCCAGCTCATTTTCCGGGACTAGCGGTCAAGAGACCCAGTACTTC
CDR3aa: CASSFSGTSGQETQYF

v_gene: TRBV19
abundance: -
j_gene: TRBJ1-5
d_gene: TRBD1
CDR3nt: TGTGCCAGTAGTGTTTGGACAGGGGGTGATGGGAATCAGCCCCAGCATTTT
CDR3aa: CASSVWTGGDGNQPQHF